These 22 T cell receptor beta chains share one sample of origin, sequenced in a study of T cells after yellow fever vaccination. One entry per CDR3 protein, called by TCRdb with MiXCR from the 5' RACE reads. The repertoire holds 250,000 to 300,000 distinct CDR3 sequences, with around 4.9% as singletons. The input for sequencing was CD4+ T cells sorted from PBMCs, taken on the day of the yellow fever booster vaccination. These receptors all come from a young man who received the YFV17D yellow fever vaccine.

This clonotype was picked up a small number of times. This chain connects TRBV5-1 to TRBJ2-3; 9 bases are a match to TRBD2. The CDR3 has 17 amino acids. J was trimmed by 3 bases and V by 1 base; bases with no gene match: 9. Germline V gene lookup returns CDR1 SGHRS and CDR2 YFSETQ. CDR3 region: CASSLTASGEPTDTQYF. CDR3 nucleotides: TGCGCCAGCAGCTTGACTGCTAGCGGGGAACCAACAGATACGCAGTATTTT.

The chain carries TRBV7-2 and TRBJ2-1, with TRBD1 identical over 10 bases. CDR3 length: 18 residues. The germline CDR1 and CDR2 sequences are SGHTA and FQGNSA. The J segment lost 8 bases and the V segment lost 2 bases, leaving 15 bases of the junction unmatched. The chain's CDR3 is CASSLRSPTGGDGDEQFF. In DNA, the CDR3 is TGTGCCAGCAGCTTACGATCTCCGACAGGGGGCGACGGGGATGAGCAGTTCTTC.

In the case of this clonotype: Relative to the germline gene, one junction end is altered; a read error may explain this. The chain employs TRBV7-3 and TRBJ2-2; either TRBD1 or TRBD2 may supply D (5 bases each). The germline CDR1 and CDR2 sequences are SGHTA and FQGTGA. This CDR3 spans 16 amino acids. The DNA for the CDR3 is TGTGCCAGCAGCTCCCCCGGGACGAGAGGGTCCGGGCAGCTGTTTTTT. Residues: CASSSPGTRGSGQLFF. Together with reference TRBV7-3 and TRBJ2-2, the CDR3 gives the full variable domain: GAGVSQTPSNKVTEKGKYVELRCDPISGHTALYWYRQSLGQGPEFLIYFQGTGAADDSGLPNDRFFAVRPEGSVSTLKIQRTERGDSAVYLCASSSPGTRGSGQLFFGEGSRLTVL.

This clonotype was recorded a few times. V gene TRBV10-3 combines with J gene TRBJ1-4, with D tentatively TRBD1 (6 bases). The CDR3 contains 14 residues. Germline V gene lookup returns CDR1 ENHRY and CDR2 SYGVKD. V dropped 10 bases and J dropped 6 bases, with 18 bases sitting between them. DNA of the CDR3: TGTGCCACAAGGGGGTCAAATGGGGATGAAAAACTGTTTTTT. Amino acids: CATRGSNGDEKLFF.

This clonotype appeared a few times. The V and J genes are TRBV9 and TRBJ2-3; 9 positions match TRBD2. Trimming took 4 bases from V and 6 from J; bases not matched to a gene: 15. CDR1 is SGDLS and CDR2 is YYNGEE in the germline V gene. The CDR3 runs 17 residues. The chain's CDR3 is CASSQFAGTSSRDTQYF. DNA of the CDR3: TGTGCCAGCAGCCAGTTCGCCGGGACTAGCTCTAGGGATACGCAGTATTTT.

In this sample, this clonotype turned up a few times. The chain employs TRBV5-1 and TRBJ1-1, with a weak D call TRBD1 (5 bases). Germline CDR1 SGHRS, CDR2 YFSETQ. The CDR3 runs 16 residues. Trimming took off 4 bases at V and 0 bases at J, with 16 bases between the two ends. CDR3 residues: CASSALERGVNTEAFF. The CDR3 DNA is TGCGCCAGCAGCGCTCTGGAGAGGGGTGTGAACACTGAAGCTTTCTTT.

The gene calls are TRBV7-3 and TRBJ2-1, with 7 bases matching TRBD1. The ends lost 1 base at V and 1 base at J; junction bases unmatched: 4. CDR1 and CDR2 from the germline V gene are SGHTA and FQGTGA. The CDR3 spans 16 residues. CDR3 coding DNA: TGTGCCAGCAGCTTAAGCTGGACAGGTTCCTACAATGAGCAGTTCTTC. This translates into CASSLSWTGSYNEQFF.

Many counts were recorded for this clonotype. The chain employs TRBV6-5 and TRBJ2-1; a weak D match, TRBD1 (5 bases). Germline values: CDR1 MNHEY, CDR2 SVGAGI. V lost 4 bases, J lost 6 bases, and 16 bases lay in between. This CDR3 is 15 amino acids long. CDR3 amino acids: CASSSQVTASNEQFF. DNA of the CDR3: TGTGCCAGCAGTTCACAAGTGACAGCTAGCAATGAGCAGTTCTTC.

This clonotype was seen ten or more times. This chain uses TRBV5-5 with TRBJ1-5, with D possibly TRBD1 on 6 matching bases. CDR1 is SGHKS and CDR2 is YYEKEE in the germline V gene (reference sequence). This CDR3 is 14 amino acids long. The ends were cut back, 4 bases at V and 3 bases at J, with 11 bases in the middle. As DNA, the CDR3 is TGTGCCAGCAGCAGGGACATCGTCAATCAGCCCCAGCATTTT. It translates to CASSRDIVNQPQHF.

This clonotype came up many times. V is TRBV12-3 or TRBV12-4 and J is TRBJ2-2; no reliable D call. The CDR3 has 15 residues. V lost 1 base, J lost 4 bases, and 10 bases lay in between. DNA of the CDR3: TGTGCCAGCAGTTTAGGGGGTCCGGGCACCGGGGAGCTGTTTTTT. This gives the protein CASSLGGPGTGELFF.

This clonotype was detected many times. The J gene is TRBJ1-1, the V gene TRBV7-2; D gene ambiguous. Trimming took 3 bases from V and 1 from J, leaving 9 bases between them. Germline V gives CDR1 SGHTA, CDR2 FQGNSA. The CDR3 is made up of 14 amino acids. Here the CDR3 reads CASSFWGTNTEAFF. CDR3 coding DNA: TGTGCCAGCAGCTTTTGGGGAACGAACACTGAAGCTTTCTTT.

This clonotype was found a few times. The rearrangement uses TRBV5-8 and TRBJ2-3; 10 bases are shared with TRBD1. CDR1 and CDR2 from the germline V gene are SGHTS and YDEGEE. Unmatched junction bases numbered 2, after V lost 3 bases and J lost 4 bases. The CDR3 totals 14 residues. The CDR3 region has the DNA TGTGCCAGCAGCTCCGGACAGGGGGCAGATACGCAGTATTTT. Amino acids: CASSSGQGADTQYF.

The rearrangement links TRBV18 to TRBJ2-7; 10 nucleotides line up with TRBD2. Trimming removed 3 bases from V and 0 bases from J; junction bases left unmatched: 5. The CDR3 runs to 16 residues. CDR1 KGHSH and CDR2 LQKENI come from the germline V gene. CDR3 DNA: TGTGCCAGCTCACCTTTAGCGGGGGGCTCCTCCTACGAGCAGTACTTC. Residues: CASSPLAGGSSYEQYF.

This clonotype was seen ten or more times. The chain carries TRBV12-3 or TRBV12-4 and TRBJ1-4, with D perhaps matching TRBD1 (5 bases). The CDR3 consists of 15 residues. Trimming pared 2 bases from V and 5 bases from J, leaving 12 bases between. DNA for the CDR3: TGTGCCAGCAGTTTAAGGGGCCGAAAAAATGAAAAACTGTTTTTT. Residues: CASSLRGRKNEKLFF.

This chain uses TRBV12-5 with TRBJ2-6; D is possibly TRBD1 or TRBD2 (5 bases each). Per the germline V gene, CDR1 is LGHNT and CDR2 is FRNRAP. Trimming shortened V by 4 bases and J by 0 bases, and 7 bases separated the two germline ends. The CDR3 sequence is 15 residues long. DNA for the CDR3: TGTGCTAGTGGTTCTGGGGGCTCTGGGGCCAACGTCCTGACTTTC. Protein: CASGSGGSGANVLTF.

Only a few counts were recorded for this clonotype. The rearrangement joins TRBV7-6 to TRBJ1-6; D gene ambiguous. Per germline, CDR1 SGHVS and CDR2 FNYEAQ. The CDR3 loop spans 14 amino acids. Trimming took off 2 bases at V and 11 bases at J, with 13 bases between the two ends. The CDR3: CASSLSHGRPPLHF. CDR3 nucleotide sequence: TGTGCCAGCAGCTTAAGCCACGGGCGGCCACCCCTCCACTTT. The full variable domain, with the rest looked up from reference TRBV7-6 and TRBJ1-6, is GAGVSQSPRYKVTKRGQDVALRCDPISGHVSLYWYRQALGQGPEFLTYFNYEAQQDKSGLPNDRFSAERPEGSISTLTIQRTEQRDSAMYRCASSLSHGRPPLHFGNGTRLTVT.

This clonotype was counted between two and nine times. The V and J genes are TRBV20-1 and TRBJ2-1; 9 positions match TRBD1. The CDR3 spans 13 residues. Germline lookup yields CDR1 DFQATT and CDR2 SNEGSKA (reference sequence). With 4 bases clipped from V and 5 bases from J, the junction kept 3 bases outside the gene matches. Here the CDR3 DNA reads TGCAGTGCTACAGGGGACAGGGACAATGAGCAGTTCTTC. Encoded protein: CSATGDRDNEQFF.

This rearrangement joins TRBV20-1 to TRBJ1-1; 8 bases are shared with TRBD1. Trimming took 0 bases from V and 6 from J; bases not matched to a gene: 6. Germline V lookup: CDR1 DFQATT, CDR2 SNEGSKA (reference sequence). The CDR3 contains 14 residues. The DNA of the CDR3 is TGCAGTGCTAGAGAAAGGGGGACAGGAGCTGAAGCTTTCTTT. It encodes CSARERGTGAEAFF.

This clonotype was recorded a few times. The chain is built from TRBV11-3 and TRBJ2-1, with D unresolved. Deletions cut 5 bases from V and 8 bases from J, with 19 bases between. The germline CDR1 and CDR2 sequences are SGHNT and YENEEA. The CDR3 runs 15 residues. The CDR3 reads CASSPRTSPRDEQFF. In DNA form, the CDR3 reads TGTGCCAGCAGCCCGAGGACCTCCCCTCGGGATGAGCAGTTCTTC.

The chain recombines TRBV11-1 with TRBJ2-1, with D hard to call. This CDR3 is built from 13 residues. Per the germline V gene, CDR1 is SGHAT and CDR2 is FQDESV (reference sequence). Trimming cost V 3 bases and J 5 bases, with 8 bases left between them. CDR3 nucleotides: TGTGCCAGCAGCTTGTCCCTTAACAATGAGCAGTTCTTC. Its protein is CASSLSLNNEQFF.

A few counts support this clonotype. The DNA for the CDR3 is TGTGCCAGCAGCCCCAAAACCGGTGCGACTGAAGCTTTCTTT. This encodes CASSPKTGATEAFF. The chain uses TRBV4-2 and TRBJ1-1; unclear D gene. CDR3 size: 14 residues. Germline-derived CDR1 and CDR2 are LGHNA and YNFKEQ. The germline V and J ends were trimmed by 4 bases and 5 bases, with 14 bases remaining between them.

This clonotype occurred many times. The V gene is TRBV20-1, the J gene TRBJ2-4, with no clear D. Germline values: CDR1 DFQATT, CDR2 SNEGSKA (reference sequence). Between the trimmed V and J ends, which lost 6 bases and 0 bases, there was a span of 3 bases. The CDR3 consists of 11 residues. DNA of the CDR3: TGCAGTGCGGTAGCCAAAAACATTCAGTACTTC. Its protein product is CSAVAKNIQYF.